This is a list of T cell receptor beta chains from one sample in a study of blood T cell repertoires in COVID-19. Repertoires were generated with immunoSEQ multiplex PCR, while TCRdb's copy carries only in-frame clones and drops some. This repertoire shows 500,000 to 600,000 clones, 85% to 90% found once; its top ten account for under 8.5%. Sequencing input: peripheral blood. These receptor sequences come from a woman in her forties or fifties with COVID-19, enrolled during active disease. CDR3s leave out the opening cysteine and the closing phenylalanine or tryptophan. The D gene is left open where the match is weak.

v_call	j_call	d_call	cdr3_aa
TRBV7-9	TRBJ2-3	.	ASSELVHTQY
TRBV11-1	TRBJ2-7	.	ASSFPPRGEQY
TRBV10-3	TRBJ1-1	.	AISELASDTEAF
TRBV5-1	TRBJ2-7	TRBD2	ASSPSRGVSYEQY
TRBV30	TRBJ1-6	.	AWSPDSNSPLH
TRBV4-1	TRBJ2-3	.	ASSQLADSSTDTQY
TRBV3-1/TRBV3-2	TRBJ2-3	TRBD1	ASSRQGQGNIDTQY
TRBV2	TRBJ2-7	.	ASTDRDTSSYEQY
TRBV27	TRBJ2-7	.	ASSLLPGPLIEVYEQY
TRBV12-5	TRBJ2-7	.	ASGLAGTVRGEQY
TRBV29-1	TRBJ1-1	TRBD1	SVGGRGLTEAF
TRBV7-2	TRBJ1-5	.	ASSLQQGWDQPQH
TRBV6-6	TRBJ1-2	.	ASSYLEGRGYT
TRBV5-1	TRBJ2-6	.	ASSLAGSGANVLT
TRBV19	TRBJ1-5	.	ASSRGNSNQPQH
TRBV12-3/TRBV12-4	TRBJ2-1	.	ASLWGGYNEQF
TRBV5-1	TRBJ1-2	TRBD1	ASSLTGGEGYT
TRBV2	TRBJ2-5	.	ASSDYQETQY
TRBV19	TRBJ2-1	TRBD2	ASSPSGGEQF
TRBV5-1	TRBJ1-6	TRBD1	ASSLDTPGGAGGSPLH
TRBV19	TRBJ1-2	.	ASTTPVIKSGYGYT
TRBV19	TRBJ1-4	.	ASSPQSGRGEKLF
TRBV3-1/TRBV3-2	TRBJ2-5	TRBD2	ASSQASGGARETQY
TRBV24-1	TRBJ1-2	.	ATSDLDTFYGYT
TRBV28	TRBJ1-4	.	ASTSVATNEKLF
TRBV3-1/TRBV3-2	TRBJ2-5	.	ASSQGMVAEGQY
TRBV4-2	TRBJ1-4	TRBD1	ASSHPTGRGDEKLF
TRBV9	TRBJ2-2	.	ASSVAGHPNTGELF
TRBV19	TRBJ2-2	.	ASSARAAPNTGELF
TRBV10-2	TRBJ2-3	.	ASSGRESQTSTDTQY
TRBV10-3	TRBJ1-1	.	ATGQPNTEAF
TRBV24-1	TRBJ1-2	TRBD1	ATSDGDRDYGYT
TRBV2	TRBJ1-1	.	ASSRDTTEAF
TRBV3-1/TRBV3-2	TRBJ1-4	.	ASSPGRTPTNEKLF
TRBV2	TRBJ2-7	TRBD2	ATATSGFLEQY
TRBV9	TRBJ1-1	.	ASSVEGIMNTEAF
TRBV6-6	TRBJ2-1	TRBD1	ASSRLGQGKYNEQF
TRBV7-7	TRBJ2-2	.	ASSLAGPPSGGELF
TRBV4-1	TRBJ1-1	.	ASSQELTGRLTEAF
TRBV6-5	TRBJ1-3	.	ASSRAGDTIY
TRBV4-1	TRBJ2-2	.	ASSQENSGELF